The clone carrying this T cell receptor beta chain was detected once. What it binds is unknown. The data belong to a study of T cell responses to AZD1222 COVID-19 vaccine. General study results and limits: At baseline, seropositivity was found in only a handful of AZD1222 recipients. The donor cohort was predominantly white British with a female majority, and clonal diversity may have been underestimated.

Clones were read by immunoSEQ multiplex PCR, and TCRdb kept only the in-frame ones, dropping some. The repertoire has approximately 170,000 clones, 92% of them found once; the top ten carry approximately 1.1%. The trim removed 6 bases at V and 6 bases at J, leaving 1 base unmatched. The CDR3 extends over 12 amino acids. Germline CDR1 SNHLY, CDR2 FYNNEI. Pooling of second doses given at about 4 or about 12 weeks was done. The sequencing here drew on peripheral blood, taken 28 days after the second AZD1222 dose. The sequence was collected from an adult who received the AZD1222 COVID-19 vaccine. The V call is TRBV2, the J call TRBJ1-5; 8 bases match TRBD1. CDR3 amino acids: CASSRGPQPQHF. The CDR3 bases are TGTGCCAGCAGCAGGGGGCCTCAGCCCCAGCATTTT.